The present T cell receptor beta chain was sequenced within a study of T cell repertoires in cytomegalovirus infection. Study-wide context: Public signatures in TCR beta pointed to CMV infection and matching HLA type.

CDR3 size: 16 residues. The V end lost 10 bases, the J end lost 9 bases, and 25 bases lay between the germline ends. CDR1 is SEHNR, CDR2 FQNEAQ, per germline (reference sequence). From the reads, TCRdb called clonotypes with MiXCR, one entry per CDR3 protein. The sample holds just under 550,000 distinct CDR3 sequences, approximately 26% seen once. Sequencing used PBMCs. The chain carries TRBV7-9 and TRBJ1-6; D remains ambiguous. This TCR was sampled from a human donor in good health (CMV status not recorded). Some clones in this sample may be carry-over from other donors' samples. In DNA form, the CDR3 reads TGTGCCACCGACCCGAGACGGATTCCGGGGAGTTCACCCCTCCACTTT. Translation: CATDPRRIPGSSPLHF.